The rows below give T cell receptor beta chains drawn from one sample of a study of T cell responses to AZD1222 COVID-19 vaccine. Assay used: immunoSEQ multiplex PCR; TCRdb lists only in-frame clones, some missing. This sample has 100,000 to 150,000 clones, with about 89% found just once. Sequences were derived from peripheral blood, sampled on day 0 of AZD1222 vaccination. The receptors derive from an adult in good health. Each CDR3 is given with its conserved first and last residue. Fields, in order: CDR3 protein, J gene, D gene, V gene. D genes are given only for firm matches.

CASSFGRDQPQHF	TRBJ1-5	NA	TRBV5-8
CASSSGQVSYEQYF	TRBJ2-7	TRBD1	TRBV5-1
CATSDHRDTYEQYF	TRBJ2-7	NA	TRBV24-1
CASSKTSGIDTDTQYF	TRBJ2-3	TRBD2	TRBV7-8
CASSEGLNSPLHF	TRBJ1-6	NA	TRBV10-2
CASSQGHLTGTVLDTIYF	TRBJ1-3	NA	TRBV4-1
CASSQSQDRPTNEKLFF	TRBJ1-4	TRBD1	TRBV3-1/TRBV3-2
CATSDNDRDEQFF	TRBJ2-1	TRBD1	TRBV24-1
CASRLAFRGRCQMDEKLFF	TRBJ1-4	NA	TRBV12-2
CASRPTLANTGELFF	TRBJ2-2	NA	TRBV7-2
CASSLAQDNEKLFF	TRBJ1-4	NA	TRBV7-9
CASSYRGPYGYTF	TRBJ1-2	TRBD1	TRBV5-6
CASSLIGQGARETQYF	TRBJ2-5	TRBD1	TRBV7-2
CASSLVGGQDQETQYF	TRBJ2-5	TRBD1	TRBV5-4
CASSQDLHGTDTQYF	TRBJ2-3	NA	TRBV3-1/TRBV3-2
CASSETGLAVVREQFF	TRBJ2-1	TRBD2	TRBV5-6
CASSESEGGYTF	TRBJ1-2	NA	TRBV10-2
CAISESNPYSANTGELFF	TRBJ2-2	NA	TRBV10-3
CASSRTSGSTDTQYF	TRBJ2-3	TRBD2	TRBV5-1
CASSQAPGGGSGNTIYF	TRBJ1-3	NA	TRBV3-1/TRBV3-2
CASSLLDTHNSPLHF	TRBJ1-6	NA	TRBV11-2
CASMDPATGENSPLHF	TRBJ1-6	TRBD1	TRBV28
CASSLWGGAAYEQYF	TRBJ2-7	NA	TRBV28
CASSLDLRGADGYTF	TRBJ1-2	NA	TRBV7-2
CASSLIPGQGYNEQFF	TRBJ2-1	TRBD1	TRBV5-5
CASSNPRQGTEAFF	TRBJ1-1	TRBD1	TRBV19
CSVLAWSSTEAFF	TRBJ1-1	NA	TRBV29-1
CASSQESSGEQYF	TRBJ2-7	NA	TRBV3-1/TRBV3-2
CASSSGGPTDTQYF	TRBJ2-3	NA	TRBV7-2
CSVGYQGYTF	TRBJ1-2	NA	TRBV29-1
CASSEYGGRTTFF	TRBJ1-1	NA	TRBV6-1
CASSTTGTGFEAFF	TRBJ1-1	TRBD1	TRBV19
CASSLDPAGTDTQYF	TRBJ2-3	NA	TRBV11-2
CASSGPGTGNTEAFF	TRBJ1-1	TRBD1	TRBV9
CASSLVYLATGQGAKGDSPLHF	TRBJ1-6	TRBD1	TRBV7-3
CASSSGTLYYNEQFF	TRBJ2-1	NA	TRBV7-2
CASSPQVAHNEQFF	TRBJ2-1	NA	TRBV5-1
CAWSVGGAIYF	TRBJ1-3	NA	TRBV30
CASSFRDSGNTIYFGCF	TRBJ1-3	NA	TRBV11-3
CATGATGPYEQYF	TRBJ2-7	TRBD1	TRBV15
CAWSTTISNQPQHF	TRBJ1-5	NA	TRBV30
CASSIGRGYSNQPQHF	TRBJ1-5	NA	TRBV19
CATSRARGQATIPTNEKLFF	TRBJ1-4	TRBD1	TRBV15
CASSPLASWSEQYF	TRBJ2-7	NA	TRBV14
CASSIRGGSNQPQHF	TRBJ1-5	NA	TRBV7-2
CASSGGQGGDTIYF	TRBJ1-3	TRBD1	TRBV9
CASSLSFRNTEAFF	TRBJ1-1	NA	TRBV28
CASSLDQGALREQYF	TRBJ2-7	TRBD1	TRBV11-2
CASKVGGTEAFF	TRBJ1-1	NA	TRBV28
CATLAFSTDTQYF	TRBJ2-3	NA	TRBV19
CASSFQAGGPYNEQFF	TRBJ2-1	TRBD2	TRBV7-2
CASSPRADEAFF	TRBJ1-1	NA	TRBV6-6
CASSEDSSYNEQFF	TRBJ2-1	NA	TRBV7-3
CATRVGGAPSPLHF	TRBJ1-6	NA	TRBV28
CASSPSSLRKLSTDTQYF	TRBJ2-3	NA	TRBV18
CASSPGRGGTNTEAFF	TRBJ1-1	NA	TRBV7-3
CASSNDRGYGYTF	TRBJ1-2	TRBD1	TRBV10-1
CASSEVTDTQYF	TRBJ2-3	NA	TRBV28
CASSSKPPTESNQPQHF	TRBJ1-5	NA	TRBV5-5
CATSEEESKEQFF	TRBJ2-1	NA	TRBV15